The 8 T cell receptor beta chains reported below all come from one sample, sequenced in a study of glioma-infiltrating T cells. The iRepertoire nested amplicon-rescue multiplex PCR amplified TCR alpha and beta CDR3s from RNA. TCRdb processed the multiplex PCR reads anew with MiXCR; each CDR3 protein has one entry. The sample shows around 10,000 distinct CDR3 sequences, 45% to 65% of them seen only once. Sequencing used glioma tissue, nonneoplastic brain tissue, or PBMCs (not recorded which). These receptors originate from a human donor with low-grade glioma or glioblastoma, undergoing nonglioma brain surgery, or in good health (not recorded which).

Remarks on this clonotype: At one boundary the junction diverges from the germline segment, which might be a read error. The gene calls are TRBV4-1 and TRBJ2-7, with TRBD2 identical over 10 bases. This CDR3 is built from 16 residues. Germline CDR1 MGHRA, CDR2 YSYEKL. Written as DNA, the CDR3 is TGTGCCAGCAGCCAAACACTAGCGGGACTGAAAAGCGAGCAGTACTTC. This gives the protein CASSQTLAGLKSEQYF.

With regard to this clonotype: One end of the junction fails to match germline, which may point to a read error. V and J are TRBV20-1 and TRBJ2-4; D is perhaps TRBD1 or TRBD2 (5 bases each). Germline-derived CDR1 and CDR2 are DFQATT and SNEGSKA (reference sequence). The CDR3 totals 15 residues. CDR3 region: CSARATGTNGYIRYF. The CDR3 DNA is TGCAGTGCTAGAGCTACCGGGACGAACGGATACATTCGGTACTTC.

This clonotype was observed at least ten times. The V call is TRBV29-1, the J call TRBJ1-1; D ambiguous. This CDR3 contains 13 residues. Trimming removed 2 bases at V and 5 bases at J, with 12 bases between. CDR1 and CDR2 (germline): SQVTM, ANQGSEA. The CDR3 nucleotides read TGCAGCGTTGAAATCTCTTTTTTTACTGAAGCTTTCTTT. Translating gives CSVEISFFTEAFF.

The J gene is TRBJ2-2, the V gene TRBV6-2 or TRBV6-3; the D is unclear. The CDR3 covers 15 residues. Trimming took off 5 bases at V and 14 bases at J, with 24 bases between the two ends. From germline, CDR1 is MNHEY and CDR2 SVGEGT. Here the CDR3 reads CASSRPLANTGYLFF. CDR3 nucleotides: TGTGCCAGCAGTCGCCCTCTCGCGAACACCGGGTATCTGTTTTTT.

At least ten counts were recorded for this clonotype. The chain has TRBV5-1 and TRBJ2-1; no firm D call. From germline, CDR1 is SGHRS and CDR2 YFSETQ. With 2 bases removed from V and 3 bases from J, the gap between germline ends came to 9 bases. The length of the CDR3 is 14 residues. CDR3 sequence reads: CASSFVTNYNEQFF. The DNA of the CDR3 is TGCGCCAGCAGCTTCGTGACAAACTACAATGAGCAGTTCTTC.

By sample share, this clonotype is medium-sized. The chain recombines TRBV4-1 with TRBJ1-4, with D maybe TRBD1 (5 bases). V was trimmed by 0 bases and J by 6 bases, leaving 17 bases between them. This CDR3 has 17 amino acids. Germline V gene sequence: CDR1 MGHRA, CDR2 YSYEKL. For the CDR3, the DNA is TGCGCCAGCAGCCAAGATTTCCGGGCAGGGCTACATGAAAAACTGTTTTTT. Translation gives CASSQDFRAGLHEKLFF.

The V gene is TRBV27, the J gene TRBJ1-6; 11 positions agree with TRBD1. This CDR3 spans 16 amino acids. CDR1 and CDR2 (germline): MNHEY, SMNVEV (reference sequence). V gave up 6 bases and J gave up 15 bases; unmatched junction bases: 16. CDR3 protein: CASRPRDRGNNPHLHF. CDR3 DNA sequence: TGTGCCAGCAGGCCTAGGGACAGGGGGAATAATCCACACCTCCACTTT.

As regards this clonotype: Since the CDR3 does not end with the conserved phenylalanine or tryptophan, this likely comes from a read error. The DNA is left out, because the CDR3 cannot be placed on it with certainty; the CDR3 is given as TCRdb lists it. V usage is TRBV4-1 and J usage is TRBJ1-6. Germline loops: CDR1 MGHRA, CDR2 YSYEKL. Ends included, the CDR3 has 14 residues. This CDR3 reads CASSQAGSYSPIHL.